The rows below give T cell receptor beta chains drawn from one sample of a study of cytomegalovirus exposure and HLA in healthy donors. Measured with immunoSEQ multiplex PCR; TCRdb has only the in-frame clones, and not every one. The sample includes just over 80,000 clones, approximately 96% of them seen just once. Sequencing was carried out using PBMCs. These TCRs come from a woman aged 18 to 35 in good health and CMV-seronegative. Both conserved end residues are part of each CDR3. A D gene is named only where the DNA matches it firmly. The size entry is marked missing in some rows and otherwise reads once, few, many or a size class.

V	length	J	D	size	DNA	CDR3
TRBV7-8	15	TRBJ2-5	TRBD2	NA	TGTGCCAGCAGCTCGTCAGGTAGCGGGAAGGAGACCCAGTACTTC	CASSSSGSGKETQYF
TRBV10-3	12	TRBJ2-7	NA	NA	TGTGCCCATAGGGGGAGAACCCACGAGCAGTACTTC	CAHRGRTHEQYF
TRBV29-1	13	TRBJ2-3	TRBD2	NA	TGCAGCGTTCGTGGGAGGGCCACAGATACGCAGTATTTT	CSVRGRATDTQYF
TRBV5-4	11	TRBJ1-2	TRBD1	NA	TGTGCCAGCAGCCTGGGACAGTCCTACACCTTC	CASSLGQSYTF
TRBV5-1	16	TRBJ2-1	TRBD1	once	TGCGCCAGCAGCTTCCGCCCCGGACAGGTCTACAATGAGCAGTTCTTC	CASSFRPGQVYNEQFF
TRBV2	15	TRBJ1-5	NA	NA	TGTGCCAGCAGTGGAGGGCAAACCCTCAATCAGCCCCAGCATTTT	CASSGGQTLNQPQHF
TRBV11-2	14	TRBJ1-1	NA	NA	TGTGCCAGCAGCTTAGTCCCCGGAGAGGCTGAAGCTTTCTTT	CASSLVPGEAEAFF
TRBV14	16	TRBJ2-7	TRBD1	NA	TGTGCCAGCAGCCAAGTTCCGGGACAGGGAGCGTACGAGCAGTACTTC	CASSQVPGQGAYEQYF
TRBV30	17	TRBJ2-6	TRBD1	NA	TGTGCCTCCTCCTGGACAGGGACGGGTTCTGGGGCCAACGTCCTGACTTTC	CASSWTGTGSGANVLTF
TRBV30	12	TRBJ2-5	NA	NA	TGTGCCTGTACTAGCTCCTGGGGGACCCAGTACTTC	CACTSSWGTQYF
TRBV30	13	TRBJ1-1	NA	NA	TGTGCCTGGAGCGGACAGACCAACACTGAAGCTTTCTTT	CAWSGQTNTEAFF
TRBV19	14	TRBJ1-1	NA	once	TGTGCCAGTAGCAGGCAGCCTTTGGACACTGAAGCTTTCTTT	CASSRQPLDTEAFF
TRBV6-6	14	TRBJ1-2	TRBD1	NA	TGTGCCAGCACTATTCAAGGGGGCGCGGACGGCTACACCTTC	CASTIQGGADGYTF
TRBV6-5	14	TRBJ2-1	NA	NA	TGTGCCAGCAGTTACTCCGGGGGGCCTTACGAGCAGTTCTTC	CASSYSGGPYEQFF
TRBV6-6	14	TRBJ2-7	TRBD2	NA	TGTGCCAGCAGTACCTCGACTAGCACCTACGAGCAGTACTTC	CASSTSTSTYEQYF